The 4 T cell receptor beta chains below all came from one sample that was sequenced in a study of T cell changes during pregnancy in multiple sclerosis. The data were produced by immunoSEQ multiplex PCR, yet TCRdb's version contains in-frame clones alone and is incomplete. The table has around 130,000 clones, around 95% seen once. The material sequenced was peripheral blood, taken after pregnancy. Receptors originate from a female donor with multiple sclerosis, enrolled in a pregnancy study.

The rearrangement uses TRBV27 and TRBJ2-1; D may be TRBD1 (5 bases). The germline CDR1 and CDR2 sequences are MNHEY and SMNVEV (reference sequence). Trimming took off 2 bases at V and 4 bases at J, with 12 bases between the two ends. The CDR3 runs to 15 residues. CDR3 protein: CASSLGATPYNEQFF. The CDR3 nucleotides read TGTGCCAGCAGTTTAGGGGCTACGCCTTACAATGAGCAGTTCTTC.

The rearrangement joins TRBV4-1 to TRBJ2-7; 14 nucleotides match TRBD2. This CDR3 contains 19 residues. The V segment lost 4 bases and the J segment 0 bases; nucleotides outside the gene matches: 11. In germline, CDR1 is MGHRA, CDR2 YSYEKL. The CDR3 nucleotides read TGCGCCAGCAGCCTTGCGACTAGCGGGAGGGCCATTAGCTCCTACGAGCAGTACTTC. Protein sequence: CASSLATSGRAISSYEQYF.

The chain combines TRBV10-1 with TRBJ2-7; D gene ambiguous. The germline V gene has CDR1 WNHNN and CDR2 SYGVQD (reference sequence). The CDR3 has 17 residues. The V gene lost 0 bases and the J gene lost 1 base, with 16 bases spanning the gap. This CDR3 is CASSESTRQASSYEQYF. The CDR3 coding sequence is TGCGCCAGCAGTGAGTCTACTCGGCAGGCGTCTTCCTACGAGCAGTACTTC.

This chain uses TRBV2 with TRBJ2-2; TRBD2 matches 10 bases. The CDR3 totals 15 residues. Germline V gene lookup returns CDR1 SNHLY and CDR2 FYNNEI. The J segment lost 8 bases and the V segment lost 4 bases, leaving 7 bases of the junction unmatched. CDR3 in DNA: TGTGCCAGCAGTGGTCTAGCGGGAGAGGGAGGGGAGCTGTTTTTT. Translation gives CASSGLAGEGGELFF.